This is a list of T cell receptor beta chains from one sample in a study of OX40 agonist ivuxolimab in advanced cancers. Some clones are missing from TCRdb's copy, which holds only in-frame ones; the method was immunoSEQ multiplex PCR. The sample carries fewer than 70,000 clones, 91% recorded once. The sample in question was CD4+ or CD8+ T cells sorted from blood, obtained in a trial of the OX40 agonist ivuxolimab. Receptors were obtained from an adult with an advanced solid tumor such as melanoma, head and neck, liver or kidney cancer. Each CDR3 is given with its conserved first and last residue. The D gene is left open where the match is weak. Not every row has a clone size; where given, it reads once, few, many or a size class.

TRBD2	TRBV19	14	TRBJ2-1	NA	CASSVGSGVNEQFF	TGTGCCAGTAGTGTCGGTAGCGGGGTTAATGAGCAGTTCTTC
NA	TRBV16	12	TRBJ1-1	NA	CASSPGTEEAFF	TGTGCCAGCAGCCCCGGGACTGAGGAAGCTTTCTTT
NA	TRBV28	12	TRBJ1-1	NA	CASSIDRSGAFF	TGTGCCAGCAGTATCGACAGATCAGGAGCTTTCTTT
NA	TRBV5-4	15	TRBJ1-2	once	CASSLGFGINYGYTF	TGTGCCAGCAGCCTGGGTTTCGGGATCAACTATGGCTACACCTTC
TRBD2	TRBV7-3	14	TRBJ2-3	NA	CASSTLAGADTQYF	TGTGCCAGCAGCACACTAGCGGGAGCAGATACGCAGTATTTT
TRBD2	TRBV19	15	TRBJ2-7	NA	CASSTGLAGWSEQYF	TGTGCCAGTAGTACGGGACTAGCGGGATGGTCCGAGCAGTACTTC
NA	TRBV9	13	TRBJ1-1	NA	CASSWAASTEAFF	TGTGCCAGCAGCTGGGCCGCCAGCACTGAAGCTTTCTTT
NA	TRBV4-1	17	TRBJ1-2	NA	CASSQTPLPGANYGYTF	TGCGCCAGCAGCCAAACCCCCCTGCCTGGGGCTAACTATGGCTACACCTTC
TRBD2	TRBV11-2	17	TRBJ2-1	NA	CASSPPRTSGEYNEQFF	TGTGCCAGCAGCCCCCCGAGAACTAGCGGGGAATACAATGAGCAGTTCTTC
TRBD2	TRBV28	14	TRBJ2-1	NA	CASSVSGAYNEQFF	TGTGCCAGCAGTGTCAGCGGGGCCTACAATGAGCAGTTCTTC
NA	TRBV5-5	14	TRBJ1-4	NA	CASSLGDTNEKLFF	TGTGCCAGCAGCTTGGGGGACACTAATGAAAAACTGTTTTTT
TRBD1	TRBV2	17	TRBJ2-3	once	CASSDPRGTGSTDTQYF	TGTGCCAGCAGTGATCCGCGGGGGACAGGGAGCACAGATACGCAGTATTTT
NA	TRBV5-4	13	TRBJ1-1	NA	CASSSYSNTEAFF	TGTGCCAGCAGCTCTTACTCGAACACTGAAGCTTTCTTT
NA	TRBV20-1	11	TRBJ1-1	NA	CSAYRRAEAFF	TGCAGTGCTTATCGGCGGGCTGAAGCTTTCTTT
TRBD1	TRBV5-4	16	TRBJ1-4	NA	CASSVGQGASWEKLFF	TGTGCCAGCAGCGTCGGACAGGGGGCTTCTTGGGAAAAACTGTTTTTT
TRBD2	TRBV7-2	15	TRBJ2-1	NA	CASSSGLNDGNEQFF	TGTGCCAGCAGCTCGGGACTAAACGATGGCAATGAGCAGTTCTTC
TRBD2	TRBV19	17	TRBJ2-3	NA	CASNTGLVVSGSDTQYF	TGTGCCAGTAACACGGGACTAGTCGTCTCGGGTTCAGATACGCAGTATTTT
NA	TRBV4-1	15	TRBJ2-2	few	CASSQVETSAGELFF	TGCGCCAGCAGCCAAGTGGAGACTAGTGCCGGGGAGCTGTTTTTT
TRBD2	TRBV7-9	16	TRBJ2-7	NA	CASSFEGLAPSYEQYF	TGTGCCAGCAGCTTTGAAGGACTAGCGCCCTCCTACGAGCAGTACTTC
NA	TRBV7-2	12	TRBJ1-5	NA	CASSPGGQPQHF	TGTGCCAGCAGCCCCGGCGGGCAGCCCCAGCATTTT
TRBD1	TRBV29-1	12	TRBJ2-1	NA	CSVGQGVDEQFF	TGCAGCGTGGGACAGGGGGTCGATGAGCAGTTCTTC
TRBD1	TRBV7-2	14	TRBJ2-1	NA	CASSPTPQGDEQFF	TGTGCCAGCAGCCCAACCCCTCAGGGGGATGAGCAGTTCTTC
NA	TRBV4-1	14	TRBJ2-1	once	CASSQSSDYNEQFF	TGCGCCAGCAGCCAAAGTTCGGACTACAATGAGCAGTTCTTC
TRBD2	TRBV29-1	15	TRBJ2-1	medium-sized	CSVEETAGGANEQFF	TGCAGCGTTGAAGAAACAGCGGGAGGGGCCAATGAGCAGTTCTTC
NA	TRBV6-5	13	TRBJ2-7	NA	CASSYSKTDEQYF	TGTGCCAGCAGTTACTCGAAGACAGACGAGCAGTACTTC
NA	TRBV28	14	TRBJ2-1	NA	CASSGGYFANEQFF	TGTGCCAGCAGTGGGGGGTATTTTGCGAATGAGCAGTTCTTC
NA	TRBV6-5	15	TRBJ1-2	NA	CASSYVGPYLYGYTF	TGTGCCAGCAGTTACGTCGGCCCTTACTTATATGGCTACACCTTC
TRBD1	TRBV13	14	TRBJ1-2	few	CASRQQGASYGYTF	TGTGCCAGCAGACAGCAGGGGGCCAGCTATGGCTACACCTTC
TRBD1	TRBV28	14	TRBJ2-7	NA	CASSYRGPSYEQYF	TGTGCCAGCAGCTACAGGGGGCCCTCCTACGAGCAGTACTTC
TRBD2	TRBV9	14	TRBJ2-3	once	CASSVGGRTDTQYF	TGTGCCAGCAGCGTAGGCGGGAGGACAGATACGCAGTATTTT
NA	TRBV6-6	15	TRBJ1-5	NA	CASTPTGADGQPQHF	TGTGCCAGCACCCCCACCGGGGCTGATGGCCAGCCCCAGCATTTT
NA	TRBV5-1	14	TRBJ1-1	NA	CASSYGNANTEAFF	TGCGCCAGCAGCTATGGTAACGCGAACACTGAAGCTTTCTTT
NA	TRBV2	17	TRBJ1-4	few	CASSEAKGLARDEKLFF	TGTGCCAGCAGTGAAGCGAAAGGGTTAGCGAGGGATGAAAAACTGTTTTTT
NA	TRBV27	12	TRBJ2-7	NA	CASGFSVYEQYF	TGTGCCAGCGGATTCTCTGTTTACGAGCAGTACTTC
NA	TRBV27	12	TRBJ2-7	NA	CASSDLSYEQYF	TGTGCCAGCAGTGACCTCTCCTACGAGCAGTACTTC
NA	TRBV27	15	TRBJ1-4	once	CASSLGMLGSEKLFF	TGTGCCAGCAGCCTAGGTATGCTTGGTTCGGAAAAACTGTTTTTT
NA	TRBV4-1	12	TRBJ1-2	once	CAIQGIDYGYTF	TGCGCCATCCAGGGGATCGACTATGGCTACACCTTC
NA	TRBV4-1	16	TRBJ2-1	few	CASSQESTGSDNEQFF	TGCGCCAGCAGCCAAGAATCGACGGGCAGTGACAATGAGCAGTTCTTC
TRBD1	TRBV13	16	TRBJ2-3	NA	CASSPRTDRDMNTQYF	TGTGCCAGCAGCCCAAGAACGGACAGGGACATGAATACGCAGTATTTT
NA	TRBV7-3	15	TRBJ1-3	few	CASSLGARPGNTIYF	TGTGCCAGCAGCTTGGGTGCAAGGCCTGGAAACACCATATATTTT
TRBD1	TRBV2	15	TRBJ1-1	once	CASRDRTTAMTEAFF	TGTGCCAGCAGGGACAGGACCACCGCAATGACTGAAGCTTTCTTT
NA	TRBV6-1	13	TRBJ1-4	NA	CASTPPTNEKLFF	TGTGCCAGCACCCCCCCAACTAATGAAAAACTGTTTTTT
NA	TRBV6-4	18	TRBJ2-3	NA	CASSDSNAGGSCTDTQYF	TGTGCCAGCAGTGACTCGAACGCCGGAGGCTCGTGCACAGATACGCAGTATTTT
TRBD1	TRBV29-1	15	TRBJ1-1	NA	CSVDSLDRENTEAFF	TGCAGCGTTGACTCCTTGGACAGGGAGAACACTGAAGCTTTCTTT
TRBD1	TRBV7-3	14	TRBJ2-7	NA	CASSLATGDYEQYF	TGTGCCAGCAGCCTCGCGACAGGGGACTACGAGCAGTACTTC
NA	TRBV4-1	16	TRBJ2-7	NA	CASSQSNSLGLAEQYF	TGCGCCAGCAGCCAATCTAACAGTTTAGGGCTAGCAGAGCAGTACTTC
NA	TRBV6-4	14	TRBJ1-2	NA	CASSGDSGSYGYTF	TGTGCCAGCAGTGGGGATTCAGGGAGCTATGGCTACACCTTC
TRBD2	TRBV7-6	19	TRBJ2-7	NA	CASSSPIGTSGRVIYEQYF	TGTGCCAGCAGCTCCCCCATAGGGACTAGCGGGAGGGTTATCTACGAGCAGTACTTC
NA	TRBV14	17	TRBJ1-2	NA	CASSQGRTGGDHYGYTF	TGTGCCAGCAGCCAAGGAAGGACGGGGGGGGACCACTATGGCTACACCTTC
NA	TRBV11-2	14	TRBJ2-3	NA	CASSKPKGRMTQYF	TGTGCCAGCAGCAAGCCCAAGGGGAGGATGACGCAGTATTTT
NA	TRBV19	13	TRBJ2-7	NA	CASSISQIYEQYF	TGTGCCAGTAGTATTTCACAAATCTACGAGCAGTACTTC
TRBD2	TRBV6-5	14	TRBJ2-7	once	CASSLAGRPYEQYF	TGTGCCAGCAGTTTAGCGGGACGGCCCTACGAGCAGTACTTC
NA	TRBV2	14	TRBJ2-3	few	CATRGGSRGDTQYF	TGTGCTACCAGGGGCGGGAGCCGGGGAGATACGCAGTATTTT
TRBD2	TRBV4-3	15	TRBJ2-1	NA	CASSPLAGRGGEQFF	TGCGCCAGCAGCCCACTAGCGGGGAGGGGGGGTGAGCAGTTCTTC